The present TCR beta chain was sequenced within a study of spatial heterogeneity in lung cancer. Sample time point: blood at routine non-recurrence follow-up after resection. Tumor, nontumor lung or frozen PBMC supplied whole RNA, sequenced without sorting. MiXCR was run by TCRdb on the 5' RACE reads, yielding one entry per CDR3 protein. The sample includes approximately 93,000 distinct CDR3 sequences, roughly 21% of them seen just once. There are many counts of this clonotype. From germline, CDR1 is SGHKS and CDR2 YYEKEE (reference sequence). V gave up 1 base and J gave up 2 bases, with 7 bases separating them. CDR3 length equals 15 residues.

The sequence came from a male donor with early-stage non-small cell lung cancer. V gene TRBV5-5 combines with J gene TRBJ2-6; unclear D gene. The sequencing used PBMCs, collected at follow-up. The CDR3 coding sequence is TGTGCCAGCAGCTTGTGGGGTCCTGGGGCCAACGTCCTGACTTTC. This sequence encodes CASSLWGPGANVLTF.